The 17 T cell receptor beta chains presented below share a single source sample, sequenced in a study of blood T cell repertoires in COVID-19. TCRdb's table, derived via immunoSEQ multiplex PCR, lists solely in-frame clones and lacks some. Of about 69,000 clones in the sample, around 83% were seen once. The sequenced sample was peripheral blood. These receptors were obtained from a human donor in a cohort sampled during active COVID-19.

CDR3 protein: CASSLWGGSTEAFF. The CDR3 coding sequence is TGTGCCAGCAGCTTGTGGGGGGGTAGCACTGAAGCTTTCTTT. The rearrangement uses TRBV5-5 and TRBJ1-1; possibly TRBD1 for D (5 bases). V was pared by 1 base and J by 4 bases, with 11 bases between. The CDR3 sequence is 14 residues long. Looked up from germline, CDR1 is SGHKS and CDR2 is YYEKEE (reference sequence).

The chain couples TRBV5-1 to TRBJ2-7, with 11 nucleotides matching TRBD2. CDR1 and CDR2 from the germline V gene are SGHRS and YFSETQ. With V trimmed by 4 bases and J by 4 bases, 4 bases remained unmatched. The CDR3 is 14 residues long. CDR3 nucleotide sequence: TGCGCCAGCAGCCCCTGGACTAGCGGGTACGAGCAGTACTTC. Residues: CASSPWTSGYEQYF.

This chain connects TRBV7-9 to TRBJ1-1; no definite D call. The germline gives CDR1 SEHNR, CDR2 FQNEAQ (reference sequence). The CDR3 loop spans 15 amino acids. V gave up 3 bases and J gave up 5 bases, with 16 bases separating them. The CDR3 coding sequence is TGTGCCAGCAGCTTCCCCCTTGGCGGTCGAACTGAAGCTTTCTTT. It translates to CASSFPLGGRTEAFF.

The chain is built from TRBV3-1 (or the pseudogene TRBV3-2) and TRBJ1-2; 7 bases map to TRBD1. This CDR3 has 16 amino acids. CDR1 is LGHDT and CDR2 is YNNKEL in the germline V gene (reference sequence). Trimming cost V 4 bases and J 8 bases; bases outside gene matches: 16. CDR3 loop: CASSRNQGGTEGGYTF. The CDR3 DNA is TGTGCCAGCAGCCGAAACCAGGGGGGAACCGAGGGGGGCTACACCTTC.

This clone was seen a few times. The V gene is TRBV18, the J gene TRBJ1-5, with 7 bases fitting TRBD1. V lost 5 bases to trimming and J lost 4 bases; unmatched junction nucleotides: 5. CDR3 length: 14 amino acids. Looked up from germline, CDR1 is KGHSH and CDR2 is LQKENI. DNA of the CDR3: TGTGCCAGCTCAAGGGGACAGTGGAATCAGCCCCAGCATTTT. It translates to CASSRGQWNQPQHF.

The V call is TRBV10-2, the J call TRBJ2-7, with TRBD2 matching 7 bases. Germline loops: CDR1 WSHSY, CDR2 SAAADI. This CDR3 spans 12 amino acids. V dropped 9 bases and J dropped 7; count of bases not matched to a gene: 9. The CDR3 region is CASGGAGEEQYF. In DNA form, the CDR3 reads TGCGCCAGTGGAGGGGCGGGGGAAGAGCAGTACTTC.

The V call is TRBV6-5, the J call TRBJ1-1; TRBD1 matches at 9 bases. The V gene's germline CDR1 is MNHEY and CDR2 SVGAGI. The J segment lost 8 bases and the V segment lost 0 bases, leaving 1 base of the junction unmatched. The CDR3 runs 13 residues. For the CDR3, the DNA is TGTGCCAGCAGTTACTCCGGACAGGGGGAAGCTTTCTTT. Translating it yields CASSYSGQGEAFF.

The rearrangement uses TRBV7-3 and TRBJ2-2; D may be TRBD2 (5 bases). The CDR3 has 13 residues. With 2 bases removed from V and 6 bases from J, the gap between germline ends came to 7 bases. The germline V gene has CDR1 SGHTA and CDR2 FQGTGA. The CDR3 DNA sequence: TGTGCCAGCAGCTTACAGGAGGCCGGGGAGCTGTTTTTT. The encoded protein is CASSLQEAGELFF.

The CDR3 loop reads CASSPSVTGGIYGYTF. DNA of the CDR3: TGTGCCAGCAGCCCCTCAGTAACAGGGGGCATCTATGGCTACACCTTC. This rearrangement joins TRBV7-9 to TRBJ1-2, with TRBD1 matching 9 bases. Trimming cost V 5 bases and J 4 bases; bases outside gene matches: 11. The germline gives CDR1 SEHNR, CDR2 FQNEAQ (reference sequence). The CDR3 totals 16 residues.

The V call is TRBV19, the J call TRBJ2-7; TRBD1 aligns across 8 bases. The CDR3 length is 15 residues. V shed 5 bases and J 2 bases; nucleotides not matched to a gene: 8. Germline CDR1 is LNHDA and CDR2 is SQIVND (reference sequence). The CDR3 sequence: CASSASTGETYEQYF. CDR3 bases: TGTGCCAGTAGTGCCTCGACAGGGGAGACCTACGAGCAGTACTTC.

In DNA, the CDR3 is TGCGCCAGCAGCCAAGCAGGGACAGCCAATCAGCCCCAGCATTTT. It yields the protein CASSQAGTANQPQHF. The J gene is TRBJ1-5, the V gene TRBV4-1, with 7 bases fitting TRBD1. Per the germline V gene, CDR1 is MGHRA and CDR2 is YSYEKL. CDR3 length equals 15 residues. V shed 1 base, J shed 3 bases, and the junction held 3 bases outside the gene matches.

The chain employs TRBV5-8 and TRBJ2-1; 10 bases agree with TRBD1. The junction had 5 bases not matched to a gene; V was cut back by 4 bases and J by 4 bases. The V gene's germline CDR1 is SGHTS and CDR2 YDEGEE. This CDR3 region has 15 residues. The CDR3 is CASSGTGVVYNEQFF. The CDR3 region has the DNA TGTGCCAGCAGCGGGACAGGGGTCGTTTACAATGAGCAGTTCTTC.

This chain connects TRBV5-1 to TRBJ1-4; 9 positions match TRBD1. The CDR3 is made up of 15 amino acids. Unmatched junction bases numbered 5, after V lost 1 base and J lost 7 bases. From germline, CDR1 is SGHRS and CDR2 YFSETQ. CDR3 protein: CASSLTTGGGEKLFF. CDR3 coding DNA: TGCGCCAGCAGCTTGACTACAGGGGGCGGTGAAAAACTGTTTTTT.

The rearrangement links TRBV5-8 to TRBJ1-5; 9 bases align to TRBD1. Germline trimming cut 4 bases from V and 5 bases from J; bases unmatched to any gene: 1. This CDR3 has 13 residues. The germline gives CDR1 SGHTS, CDR2 YDEGEE. The CDR3 nucleotides read TGTGCCAGCAGCAGACAGGGGGATCAGCCCCAGCATTTT. It yields the protein CASSRQGDQPQHF.

The V call is TRBV18, the J call TRBJ1-1; 8 bases map to TRBD1. V lost 5 bases and J lost 0; bases outside the gene matches: 2. The CDR3 runs to 14 residues. Germline loops: CDR1 KGHSH, CDR2 LQKENI. CDR3 region: CASSKDRVNTEAFF. In nucleotides, the CDR3 is TGTGCCAGCTCAAAGGACAGGGTGAACACTGAAGCTTTCTTT.

The rearrangement links TRBV4-1 to TRBJ2-3; 10 bases line up with TRBD2. CDR3 length: 16 amino acids. Germline V gene data show CDR1 as MGHRA and CDR2 as YSYEKL. V lost 0 bases, J lost 3 bases, and 3 bases stayed unmatched. The CDR3 sequence is CASSQDLAGVTDTQYF. CDR3 sequence (DNA): TGCGCCAGCAGCCAAGATCTAGCGGGGGTAACAGATACGCAGTATTTT.

This clone has only one observation. The chain employs TRBV6-5 and TRBJ2-7; 9 positions match TRBD1. Trimming cost V 8 bases and J 2 bases; bases outside gene matches: 4. Germline V gives CDR1 MNHEY, CDR2 SVGAGI. This CDR3 contains 13 residues. The CDR3 sequence is CASGGDRAYEQYF. The DNA for the CDR3 is TGTGCCAGCGGAGGGGACAGGGCCTACGAGCAGTACTTC.